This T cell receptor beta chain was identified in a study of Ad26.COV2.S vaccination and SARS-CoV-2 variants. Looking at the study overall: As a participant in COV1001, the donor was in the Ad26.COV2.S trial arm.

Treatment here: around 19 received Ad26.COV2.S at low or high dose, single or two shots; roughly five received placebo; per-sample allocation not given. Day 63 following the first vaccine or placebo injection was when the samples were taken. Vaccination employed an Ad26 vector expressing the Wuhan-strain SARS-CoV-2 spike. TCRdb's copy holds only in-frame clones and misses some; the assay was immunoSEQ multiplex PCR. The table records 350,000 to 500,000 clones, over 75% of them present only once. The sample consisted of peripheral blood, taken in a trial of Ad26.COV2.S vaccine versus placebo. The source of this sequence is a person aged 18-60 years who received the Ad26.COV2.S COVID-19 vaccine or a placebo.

The CDR3 DNA is TGTGCCAGCAGCCAAGCGGGGACCCACTACGAGCAGTACTTC. Its protein is CASSQAGTHYEQYF. This sequence joins TRBV3-1 (or the pseudogene TRBV3-2) and TRBJ2-7; D may match TRBD1 or TRBD2 (5 bases each). The germline V gene has CDR1 LGHDT and CDR2 YNNKEL (reference sequence). The CDR3 runs 14 residues. The germline V and J ends were trimmed by 1 base and 3 bases, with 10 bases remaining between them.